One T cell receptor (beta chain) is described in this entry. Its antigen is unidentified. This record comes from a study of T cell responses to AZD1222 COVID-19 vaccine. Study-wide findings and caveats: Spike-specific TCR breadth and depth rose after two AZD1222 doses. The donor group comprised mostly white British people and more females; the analysis possibly underestimated clonal diversity.

CDR1 SGHTA and CDR2 FQGNSA come from the germline V gene. Between the trimmed V and J ends, which lost 4 bases and 8 bases, there was a span of 22 bases. The CDR3 is 16 amino acids. The method was immunoSEQ multiplex PCR; TCRdb's version includes in-frame clones alone and lacks a portion of them. The sample carries around 160,000 clones, 85% to 95% recorded once. Second-dose intervals of approximately 4 or approximately 12 weeks were pooled. The sample here was peripheral blood, taken 28 days after the second AZD1222 dose. The source of this sequence is an adult who received the AZD1222 COVID-19 vaccine. The chain links TRBV7-2 to TRBJ2-3; perhaps TRBD1 as D (6 bases). CDR3 bases: TGTGCCAGCAGCTCCGACCGTGACAGGTTATGGGGTACGCAGTATTTT. It yields the protein CASSSDRDRLWGTQYF.